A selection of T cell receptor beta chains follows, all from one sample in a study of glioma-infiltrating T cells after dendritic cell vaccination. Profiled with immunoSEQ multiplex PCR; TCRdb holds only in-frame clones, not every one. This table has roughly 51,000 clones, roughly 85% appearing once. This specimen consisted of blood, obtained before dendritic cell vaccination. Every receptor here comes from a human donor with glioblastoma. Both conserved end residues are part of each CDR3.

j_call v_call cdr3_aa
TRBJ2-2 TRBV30 CAWSLDSTGELFF
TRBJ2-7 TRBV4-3 CASSQGPSSYEQYF
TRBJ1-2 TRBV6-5 CASSYSAGQGARGYTF
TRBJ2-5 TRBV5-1 CASSFTTRTGVETQYF
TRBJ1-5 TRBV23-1 CAALTGVNSNQPQHF
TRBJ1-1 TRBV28 CASSSWTAMNTEAFF
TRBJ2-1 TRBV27 CASSSQGAGVNEQFF
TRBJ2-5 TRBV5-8 CASSPLGAPQETQYF
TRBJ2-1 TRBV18 CASSPEEGPHQFF
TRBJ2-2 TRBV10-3 CATKVVGGDTGELFF
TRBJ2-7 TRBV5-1 CASSLTENYEQYF
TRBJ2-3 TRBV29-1 CSVHGTSGGSDTQYF
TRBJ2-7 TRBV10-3 CAISESAGNEQYF
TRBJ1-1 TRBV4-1 CASSQENLGANTEAFF
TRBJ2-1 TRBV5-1 CASSLVGGPPYNEQFF
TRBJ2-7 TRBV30 CAWSDSREQYF
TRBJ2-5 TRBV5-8 CASSLVERTGETQYF
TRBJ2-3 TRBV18 CASSPPGRGSTDTQYF